This entry concerns a single T cell receptor beta chain. Its antigen remains unknown. This sample is part of a study of shared clonotypes between healthy human individuals. Study-wide points: Inspection by rarefaction showed sorted-subset sequencing to be incomplete despite large depth.

Positive CCR7 selection of CD45RO-negative cells yielded the naive CD8 cells, and terminally differentiated effector memory CD45RA+ cells were excluded. The CDR3 runs to 14 residues. With 8 bases clipped from V and 6 bases from J, the junction kept 11 bases outside the gene matches. CDR1 SEHNR and CDR2 FQNEAQ come from the germline V gene (reference sequence). As handled by the study authors: In the immunoSEQ data, sequences were junction-only and lacked quality scores, so filtering differed. Generated by immunoSEQ multiplex PCR, the TCRdb table keeps only in-frame clones and is missing some. V and J calls and clone size come straight from that table; D and trimming were deduced from the DNA. The sample records 1.5 million to 2.5 million clones, about 95% being singletons.

Input material: naive CD8+ T cells sorted from blood. The TCR sequence derives from a man aged 18 to 30 in good health. The chain carries TRBV7-9 and TRBJ1-2; 8 positions match TRBD1. This chain's CDR3 is CASGDGQGWDGYTF. CDR3 nucleotide sequence: TGTGCCAGCGGGGATGGACAGGGATGGGATGGCTACACCTTC.